This T cell receptor beta chain appears in the sequencing data of a study of cytomegalovirus exposure and HLA in healthy donors. This CDR3 has 14 amino acids. V was shortened by 1 base and J by 6 bases, with 10 bases between the two germline ends. Germline V CDR1 and CDR2: SGHTA, FQGNSA. About this clone: Its matching antigen is unknown.

This PCR relied on a set of 60 Vbeta primers and 13 Jbeta primers. Using immunoSEQ multiplex PCR, the repertoire was profiled, and TCRdb retains in-frame clones only, with some absent. The sample shows roughly 150,000 clones, approximately 80% of them seen only once. Findings and caveats of the study: DRB1 showed the most TCR associations and HLA-C the fewest in a later analysis, as rates varied by HLA locus. Several top significant clusters appeared, in a later analysis, to be linked to common viral pathogens.

The source material was PBMCs. The sequence was collected from a woman in her thirties or forties in good health and CMV-seronegative. J is TRBJ1-5 and V is TRBV7-2, with D maybe TRBD1 (5 bases). The CDR3 nucleotides are TGTGCCAGCAGCTTAGGGGGTCAGGGTCAGCCCCAGCATTTT. Its translation is CASSLGGQGQPQHF. Variable domain in full (rest from reference TRBV7-2 and TRBJ1-5): GAGVSQSPSNKVTEKGKDVELRCDPISGHTALYWYRQSLGQGLEFLIYFQGNSAPDKSGLPSDRFSAERTGGSVSTLTIQRTQQEDSAVYLCASSLGGQGQPQHFGDGTRLSIL.